The rows below give T cell receptor beta chains drawn from one sample of a study of T-cell memory formation after mild COVID-19. MiXCR, run by TCRdb on the 5' RACE reads, gives a single entry per CDR3 protein. This sample has some 440,000 distinct CDR3 sequences, with roughly 23% found just once. Specimen: PBMCs or a T cell subset sorted from them (not recorded which). Receptors were obtained from an adult woman who had mild COVID-19 (a few samples of this study predate the infection). Cell type and time point are not known. The CDR3 runs from the conserved cysteine through the conserved F or W.

>TRBV11-2|TRBJ1-5
CASSLADITDNQPQHF
>TRBV25-1|TRBJ1-2
CASSETGGAKGYTF
>TRBV10-3|TRBJ2-7
CAISELRDGSYEQYF
>TRBV20-1|TRBJ2-7
CSAKGASTYEQYF
>TRBV18|TRBJ1-5
CASSPQRGDNQPQHF
>TRBV12-3/TRBV12-4|TRBJ2-3
CASSLMTLPDTQYF
>TRBV4-1|TRBJ2-7
CASSPDGDHFTYEQYF
>TRBV7-3|TRBJ2-7
CASSFTGGDEQYF
>TRBV20-1|TRBJ2-1
CSARQGFSYNEQFF
>TRBV12-3/TRBV12-4|TRBJ2-2
CASSPLGAGGNTGELFF
>TRBV27|TRBJ2-1
CASSGTRGVDNEQFF
>TRBV7-2|TRBJ2-1
CASSLHWFQGSYNEQFF
>TRBV7-9|TRBJ2-2
CASSLGGSFGELFF
>TRBV7-9|TRBJ2-1
CASIPRKRAAERSYNEQFF
>TRBV6-6|TRBJ2-5
CASSYLRTVQETQYF
>TRBV19|TRBJ2-2
CASSTAGDRTGELFF
>TRBV7-8|TRBJ2-1
CASSSEAGGYNEQFF
>TRBV6-5|TRBJ1-5
CASSPRTPSEPQHF
>TRBV11-2|TRBJ2-1
CASSLAGVVNEQFF
>TRBV20-1|TRBJ1-1
CSARDRGVTGAFF
>TRBV27|TRBJ2-7
CASSTSRDNYEQYF
>TRBV20-1|TRBJ2-3
CSARATSGSTDTQYF
>TRBV20-1|TRBJ2-3
CSARDPGRYSSTDTQYF
>TRBV9|TRBJ2-5
CASSTGSLAGGQETQYF
>TRBV6-5|TRBJ2-1
CASRKREGDEQFF
>TRBV5-5|TRBJ2-2
CASSLQPGLAATGELFF
>TRBV5-1|TRBJ2-7
CASSPGLAFGEQYF
>TRBV7-9|TRBJ2-3
CASSQVGGTDTQYF
>TRBV24-1|TRBJ2-1
CATSDSGLLYEQFF
>TRBV12-3/TRBV12-4|TRBJ1-2
CASSEGGFGGYTF
>TRBV7-6|TRBJ2-1
CASSLWAKPYNEQFF
>TRBV6-5|TRBJ2-7
CASRQQGTGYEQYF
>TRBV12-3/TRBV12-4|TRBJ2-2
CASSSPFILAGGNTGELFF
>TRBV6-2/TRBV6-3|TRBJ2-7
CASSRLTGTGYEQYF
>TRBV6-5|TRBJ1-5
CASSGDRGGNQPQHF
>TRBV20-1|TRBJ2-1
CSVGTGVRNEQFF
>TRBV4-3|TRBJ1-3
CASSQGTPRVASGNTIYF
>TRBV4-1|TRBJ1-5
CASSQDGLAQPQHF